These 27 T cell receptor beta chains were sequenced from one sample in a study of cytomegalovirus exposure and HLA in healthy donors. The primer mix had 60 Vbeta and 13 Jbeta primers. Repertoires were generated with immunoSEQ multiplex PCR, while TCRdb's copy carries only in-frame clones and drops some. The profile shows 150,000 or so clones, approximately 80% of them singletons. Specimen: PBMCs. These receptor sequences come from a man in his fifties or sixties in good health and CMV-seronegative.

V usage is TRBV6-5 and J usage is TRBJ2-1; D possibly corresponds to TRBD2 (5 bases). Trimming shortened V by 6 bases and J by 2 bases, and 8 bases separated the two germline ends. Germline CDR1 and CDR2: MNHEY and SVGAGI. This CDR3 region has 13 residues. For the CDR3, the DNA is TGTGCCAGCAGACCTAGCACCTACAATGAGCAGTTCTTC. Amino acid sequence: CASRPSTYNEQFF.

V and J are TRBV6-6 and TRBJ2-3; 10 bases agree with TRBD2. Germline V CDR1 and CDR2: MNHNY, SVGAGI (reference sequence). CDR3 size: 15 residues. V lost 2 bases, J lost 4 bases, and 3 bases stayed unmatched. The CDR3 region is CASSYGLAGADTQYF. CDR3 in DNA: TGTGCCAGCAGTTACGGGCTAGCGGGAGCAGATACGCAGTATTTT.

This clone has only a few counts. This sequence joins TRBV7-9 and TRBJ2-1; no clear D. The CDR3 is 13 amino acids. Trimming pared 4 bases from V and 7 bases from J, leaving 11 bases between. Germline V gives CDR1 SEHNR, CDR2 FQNEAQ (reference sequence). The CDR3 is CASSSRSGNEQFF. For the CDR3, the DNA is TGTGCCAGCAGCTCCCGGTCAGGAAATGAGCAGTTCTTC.

Only a few counts were recorded for this clone. This chain uses TRBV9 with TRBJ1-2; D possibly corresponds to TRBD1 (6 bases). Trimming removed 2 bases from V and 4 bases from J, with 21 bases in between. Germline-derived CDR1 and CDR2 are SGDLS and YYNGEE. The CDR3 has 17 amino acids. This CDR3 reads CASSVAEGGIIGYGYTF. CDR3 DNA: TGTGCCAGCAGCGTTGCAGAAGGGGGTATAATAGGCTATGGCTACACCTTC.

The chain recombines TRBV30 with TRBJ1-1; D may be TRBD1 (6 bases). This CDR3 comprises 15 residues. Germline V gene sequence: CDR1 GTSNPN, CDR2 SVGIG (reference sequence). The V end was cut by 0 bases, the J end by 0 bases, with 11 bases between. CDR3 loop: CAWSVGGLLNTEAFF. CDR3 in DNA: TGTGCCTGGAGTGTGGGGGGGCTACTGAACACTGAAGCTTTCTTT.

The rearrangement uses TRBV28 and TRBJ2-2; 8 bases align to TRBD1. Losses at the gene ends were 2 bases for V and 5 bases for J; bases not matched to a gene: 7. CDR3 size: 16 residues. The germline V gene encodes CDR1 MDHEN and CDR2 SYDVKM. The CDR3 DNA is TGTGCCAGCAGTTTACCAGGGGGCGAGGAAACCGGGGAGCTGTTTTTT. Encoded protein: CASSLPGGEETGELFF.

The chain combines TRBV5-1 with TRBJ2-3; TRBD1 aligns across 9 bases. V shed 7 bases, J shed 4 bases, and the junction held 7 bases outside the gene matches. Per the germline V gene, CDR1 is SGHRS and CDR2 is YFSETQ. The CDR3 runs to 14 residues. The DNA for the CDR3 is TGCGCCAGCGCAAAGACAGGGGGATCAGATACGCAGTATTTT. Its translation is CASAKTGGSDTQYF.

The chain recombines TRBV30 with TRBJ2-1; TRBD1 might be the D (7 bases). Trimming left V 1 base short and J 0 bases short, with 13 bases between. Germline CDR1 reads GTSNPN; CDR2 reads SVGIG (reference sequence). The CDR3 length is 16 residues. CDR3: CAWSAGGFSSYNEQFF. In nucleotides, the CDR3 is TGTGCCTGGAGTGCAGGGGGGTTTAGCTCCTACAATGAGCAGTTCTTC.

The J gene is TRBJ1-2, the V gene TRBV15; 8 positions match TRBD1. The trim removed 1 base at V and 8 bases at J, leaving 6 bases unmatched. This CDR3 comprises 14 residues. Germline values: CDR1 LNHNV, CDR2 YYDKDF (reference sequence). The CDR3 spells CATSRVAGGAGYTF. CDR3 coding DNA: TGTGCCACCAGCAGAGTCGCAGGGGGCGCGGGCTACACCTTC.

The chain uses TRBV4-1 and TRBJ1-3; D remains ambiguous. Germline V gene data show CDR1 as MGHRA and CDR2 as YSYEKL. V was cut by 0 bases and J by 2 bases, with 8 bases left in between. The CDR3 consists of 15 residues. CDR3 region: CASSQDGGTGNTIYF. CDR3 bases: TGCGCCAGCAGCCAAGATGGAGGTACTGGAAACACCATATATTTT.

The gene calls are TRBV6-5 and TRBJ1-1, with TRBD1 matching over 9 bases. Per the germline V gene, CDR1 is MNHEY and CDR2 is SVGAGI. The CDR3 is 12 residues long. J lost 13 bases, V lost 5 bases, and 8 bases had no gene match. The CDR3 bases are TGTGCCAGCAGTACCCGGACAGGGGTGGTTTTCTTT. This encodes CASSTRTGVVFF.

This chain joins TRBV2 and TRBJ1-3; unclear D gene. Germline V gene lookup returns CDR1 SNHLY and CDR2 FYNNEI. This CDR3 spans 13 amino acids. With 6 bases removed from V and 0 bases from J, the gap between germline ends came to 6 bases. The CDR3 DNA follows: TGTGCCAGCAGGCTGAGCTCTGGAAACACCATATATTTT. Protein sequence: CASRLSSGNTIYF.

The chain is built from TRBV2 and TRBJ2-7, with D hard to call. The V gene's germline CDR1 is SNHLY and CDR2 FYNNEI. This CDR3 contains 14 residues. Trimming stripped 1 base from V and 4 bases from J, with 11 bases between. The CDR3 DNA sequence: TGTGCCAGCAGTGAAGACCCTAACCCTTACGAGCAGTACTTC. Its protein product is CASSEDPNPYEQYF.

This clone has only one observation. The rearrangement joins TRBV9 to TRBJ1-1, with 10 bases lining up with TRBD1. Germline V gene lookup returns CDR1 SGDLS and CDR2 YYNGEE. V lost 0 bases to trimming and J lost 7 bases; unmatched junction nucleotides: 6. The CDR3 runs 15 residues. The CDR3 sequence: CASSVGGTGAGEAFF. The DNA for the CDR3 is TGTGCCAGCAGCGTAGGGGGGACAGGGGCAGGTGAAGCTTTCTTT.

CDR3 amino acids: CASSREGAKDTQYF. DNA for the CDR3: TGCGCCAGCAGCCGAGAGGGAGCGAAGGATACGCAGTATTTT. J is TRBJ2-3 and V is TRBV4-1, with D perhaps matching TRBD2 (5 bases). The CDR3 spans 14 residues. Germline V lookup: CDR1 MGHRA, CDR2 YSYEKL. V shed 4 bases and J shed 6 bases, with 14 bases lying between them.

This chain uses TRBV6-1 with TRBJ2-3; 8 bases map to TRBD2. Trimming removed 10 bases from V and 6 bases from J; junction bases left unmatched: 12. Germline lookup yields CDR1 MNHNS and CDR2 SASEGT. This CDR3 region has 14 residues. In DNA form, the CDR3 reads TGTGCCACCCATAGCGGGACGGAGGCGGATACGCAGTATTTT. Protein sequence: CATHSGTEADTQYF.

In the case of this clone: One end of the junction does not line up with germline, which may come from a read error. This chain uses TRBV27 with TRBJ1-2, with a tentative D call TRBD1 (6 bases). CDR3 length: 16 residues. From germline, CDR1 is MNHEY and CDR2 SMNVEV (reference sequence). CDR3 in amino acids: CASSSPPQQGRSGYTF. CDR3 DNA sequence: TGTGCCAGTAGTTCCCCGCCCCAGCAGGGGAGATCTGGCTACACCTTC.

This clone came up once. This specimen includes other DNA sequences encoding the same CDR3. The chain carries TRBV7-9 and TRBJ2-7; 11 positions agree with TRBD1. The germline V gene has CDR1 SEHNR and CDR2 FQNEAQ (reference sequence). The CDR3 is made up of 15 amino acids. J was trimmed by 3 bases and V by 5 bases; bases with no gene match: 6. CDR3 bases: TGTGCCAGCAGCCCTCGGGACAGGGGGTACTACGAGCAGTACTTC. It is translated as CASSPRDRGYYEQYF.

The count of this clone is one. The chain carries TRBV5-4 and TRBJ2-3; 9 nucleotides align to TRBD2. The CDR3 sequence is 14 residues long. In germline, CDR1 is SGHNT, CDR2 YYREEE (reference sequence). J lost 5 bases, V lost 4 bases, and 5 bases had no gene match. The CDR3 nucleotides read TGTGCCAGCAGCCCAGGACTAGCGAAAGATACGCAGTATTTT. Translated: CASSPGLAKDTQYF.

The V gene is TRBV6-5, the J gene TRBJ2-5, with 7 nucleotides matching TRBD2. The CDR3 sequence is 15 residues long. With V trimmed by 3 bases and J by 5 bases, 9 bases remained unmatched. Germline lookup yields CDR1 MNHEY and CDR2 SVGAGI. Here the CDR3 DNA reads TGTGCCAGCAGTTATAGTGGGAGGGATTTTGAGACCCAGTACTTC. Protein sequence: CASSYSGRDFETQYF.

The CDR3 spells CASSLDRGQGAYEQYF. The CDR3 DNA follows: TGTGCCAGCAGCTTAGACCGCGGACAGGGGGCCTACGAGCAGTACTTC. The V gene is TRBV11-2, the J gene TRBJ2-7; 10 bases agree with TRBD1. Germline assignment: CDR1 SGHAT and CDR2 FQNNGV. The CDR3 has 16 residues. The V gene end was trimmed by 0 bases and the J gene end by 2 bases; junction bases not matched to a gene: 4.

The V call is TRBV15, the J call TRBJ2-7, with D tentatively TRBD2 (6 bases). The CDR3 contains 14 residues. Trimming removed 0 bases at V and 0 bases at J, with 6 bases between. The germline gives CDR1 LNHNV, CDR2 YYDKDF (reference sequence). CDR3 DNA sequence: TGTGCCACCAGCAGAGAGGGGGGCTCCTACGAGCAGTACTTC. Translation: CATSREGGSYEQYF. The whole variable domain, remainder taken from reference TRBV15 and TRBJ2-7, is DAMVIQNPRYQVTQFGKPVTLSCSQTLNHNVMYWYQQKSSQAPKLLFHYYDKDFNNEADTPDNFQSRRPNTSFCFLDIRSPGLGDTAMYLCATSREGGSYEQYFGPGTRLTVT.

The sample holds one count of this clone. CDR3 protein: CASSLTLTGGFEQYF. Written as DNA, the CDR3 is TGTGCCAGCAGCCTTACTCTGACAGGGGGCTTCGAGCAGTACTTC. The chain recombines TRBV14 with TRBJ2-7, with 10 bases lining up with TRBD1. V shed 4 bases and J 6 bases; nucleotides not matched to a gene: 9. The CDR3 is 15 residues long. In germline, CDR1 is SGHDN, CDR2 FVKESK.

The CDR3 spells CAISEFTSSGEQYF. The CDR3 DNA is TGTGCCATCAGTGAGTTCACTTCGTCGGGCGAGCAGTACTTC. The chain has TRBV10-3 and TRBJ2-7, with no clear D. Germline CDR1 is ENHRY and CDR2 is SYGVKD. The length of the CDR3 is 14 residues. V lost 1 base, J lost 6 bases, and 13 bases lay in between.

V is TRBV4-1 and J is TRBJ2-7; D uncertain. The CDR3 runs to 15 residues. With 1 base removed from V and 5 bases from J, the gap between germline ends came to 15 bases. Germline values: CDR1 MGHRA, CDR2 YSYEKL. CDR3 region: CASSQGVTAGHEQYF. CDR3 DNA: TGCGCCAGCAGCCAAGGGGTCACAGCCGGCCACGAGCAGTACTTC.

The J gene is TRBJ1-3, the V gene TRBV10-1, with D hard to call. The CDR3 is made up of 15 amino acids. Per the germline V gene, CDR1 is WNHNN and CDR2 is SYGVQD (reference sequence). With 0 bases removed from V and 1 base from J, the gap between germline ends came to 7 bases. CDR3 residues: CASSESGGSGNTIYF. CDR3 in DNA: TGCGCCAGCAGTGAGTCGGGAGGTTCTGGAAACACCATATATTTT.

This clone was seen a single time. The CDR3 protein is CASSIPVPGHYEQYF. DNA of the CDR3: TGTGCCAGCAGCATACCCGTCCCAGGGCATTACGAGCAGTACTTC. V and J are TRBV28 and TRBJ2-7; D perhaps matches TRBD1 (5 bases). V gave up 6 bases and J gave up 4 bases, with 19 bases separating them. Germline CDR1 MDHEN, CDR2 SYDVKM. This CDR3 region has 15 residues.